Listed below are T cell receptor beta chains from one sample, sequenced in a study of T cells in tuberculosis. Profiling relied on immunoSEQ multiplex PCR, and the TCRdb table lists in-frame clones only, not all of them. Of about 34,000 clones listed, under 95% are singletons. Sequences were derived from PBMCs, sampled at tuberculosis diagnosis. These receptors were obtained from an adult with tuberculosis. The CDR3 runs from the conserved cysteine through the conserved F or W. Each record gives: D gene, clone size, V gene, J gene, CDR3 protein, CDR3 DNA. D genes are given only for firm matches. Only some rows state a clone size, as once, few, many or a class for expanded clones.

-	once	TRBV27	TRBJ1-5	CASSLGGDQPQHF	TGTGCCAGCAGTTTAGGGGGGGATCAGCCCCAGCATTTT
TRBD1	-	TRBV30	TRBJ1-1	CAWSDMGQGTEAFF	TGTGCCTGGAGTGACATGGGACAGGGTACTGAAGCTTTCTTT
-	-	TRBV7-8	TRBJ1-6	CASSPLMSPLHF	TGTGCCAGCAGCCCCCTTATGTCACCCCTCCACTTT
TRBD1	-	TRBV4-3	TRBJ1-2	CASSQESGGGRGYTF	TGCGCCAGCAGCCAAGAGAGCGGAGGGGGCCGGGGCTACACCTTC
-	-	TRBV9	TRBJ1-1	CASSEGAGSNTEAFF	TGTGCCAGCAGCGAAGGGGCGGGGTCGAACACTGAAGCTTTCTTT
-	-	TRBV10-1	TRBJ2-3	CASSESQGGMGQYF	TGCGCCAGCAGTGAGTCGCAGGGGGGAATGGGGCAGTATTTT
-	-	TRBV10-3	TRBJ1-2	CAISGAGDYGYTF	TGTGCCATCAGTGGAGCAGGGGACTATGGCTACACCTTC
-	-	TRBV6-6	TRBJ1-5	CASSYDTGYAAQPQHF	TGTGCCAGCAGTTACGATACGGGGTATGCGGCTCAGCCCCAGCATTTT
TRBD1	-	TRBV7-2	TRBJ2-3	CASSPRDRDTQYF	TGTGCCAGCAGCCCTCGGGACAGGGATACGCAGTATTTT
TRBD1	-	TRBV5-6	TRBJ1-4	CASSIYRGPYEKLFF	TGTGCCAGCAGCATTTACAGGGGGCCATATGAAAAACTGTTTTTT
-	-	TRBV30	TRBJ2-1	CAWSVGTGYYNEQFF	TGTGCCTGGAGTGTAGGAACGGGATACTACAATGAGCAGTTCTTC
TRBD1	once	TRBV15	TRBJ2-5	CATSRDRAYQETQYF	TGTGCCACCAGCAGGGACAGGGCGTACCAAGAGACCCAGTACTTC
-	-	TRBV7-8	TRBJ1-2	CASSLASGGANYGYTF	TGTGCCAGCAGCTTAGCCTCCGGAGGAGCTAACTATGGCTACACCTTC
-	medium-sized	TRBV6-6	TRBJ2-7	CASSYSRAGPGYEQYF	TGTGCCAGCAGTTACTCTAGGGCGGGTCCTGGGTACGAGCAGTACTTC
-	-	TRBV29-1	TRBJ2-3	CSVLLRGRTDTQYF	TGCAGCGTTCTTTTGCGGGGGCGCACAGATACGCAGTATTTT
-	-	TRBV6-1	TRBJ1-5	CASSEVLGGGSNQPQHF	TGTGCCAGCAGTGAAGTACTTGGGGGGGGTAGCAATCAGCCCCAGCATTTT
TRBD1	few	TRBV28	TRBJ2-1	CASSLFLRDSYNEQFF	TGTGCCAGCAGTTTATTCCTCCGGGACAGCTACAATGAGCAGTTCTTC
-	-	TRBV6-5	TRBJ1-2	CASSSSRINYGYTF	TGTGCCAGCAGTTCTTCCAGGATTAACTATGGCTACACCTTC
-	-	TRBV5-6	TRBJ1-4	CASSLLTNWEEKLFF	TGTGCCAGCAGCTTGTTGACGAATTGGGAGGAAAAACTGTTTTTT
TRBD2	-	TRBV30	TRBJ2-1	CALNIGGTSYNEQFF	TGTGCCCTCAATATCGGGGGGACCTCCTACAATGAGCAGTTCTTC
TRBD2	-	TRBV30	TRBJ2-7	CAWSWGRGGAYEQYF	TGTGCCTGGAGCTGGGGGCGGGGGGGCGCCTACGAGCAGTACTTC
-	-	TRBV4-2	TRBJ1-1	CASSLWGENTEAFF	TGTGCCAGCAGCCTGTGGGGGGAGAACACTGAAGCTTTCTTT
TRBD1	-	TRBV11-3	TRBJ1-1	CASSLGAGGITFF	TGTGCCAGCAGCTTAGGTGCAGGGGGCATAACTTTCTTT
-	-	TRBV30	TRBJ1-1	CAWSELIPRTFF	TGTGCCTGGAGTGAACTCATACCCCGCACTTTCTTT
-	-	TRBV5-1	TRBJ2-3	CASSLARDTQYF	TGCGCCAGCAGCTTGGCCAGAGATACGCAGTATTTT
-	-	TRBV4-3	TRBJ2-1	CASSQVGPGPEFPYNEQFF	TGCGCCAGCAGCCAAGTTGGCCCGGGTCCCGAATTTCCCTACAATGAGCAGTTCTTC
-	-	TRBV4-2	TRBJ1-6	CASSQDLGDNNSPLHF	TGTGCCAGCAGCCAAGATTTGGGGGACAATAATTCACCCCTCCACTTT
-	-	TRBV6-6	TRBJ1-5	CATSRGYDSNQPQHF	TGTGCCACTTCCCGGGGGTATGATAGCAATCAGCCCCAGCATTTT
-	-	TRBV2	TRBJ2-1	CASSESWGGQNEQFF	TGTGCCAGCAGTGAATCGTGGGGGGGCCAGAATGAGCAGTTCTTC
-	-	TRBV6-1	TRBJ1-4	CASSEVGVRAEKLFF	TGTGCCAGCAGTGAAGTAGGGGTCCGGGCTGAAAAACTGTTTTTT
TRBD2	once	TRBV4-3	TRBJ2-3	CASSQAASSGGTDTQYF	TGCGCCAGCAGCCAAGCGGCATCTAGCGGTGGCACAGATACGCAGTATTTT
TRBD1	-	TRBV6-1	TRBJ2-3	CASSDARQGANTQYF	TGTGCCAGCAGCGATGCGAGACAGGGGGCCAATACGCAGTATTTT
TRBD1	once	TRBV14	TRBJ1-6	CASSPRELGQYNSPLHF	TGTGCCAGCAGCCCCAGGGAGTTGGGACAGTATAATTCACCCCTCCACTTT
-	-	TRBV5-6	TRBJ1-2	CASSIRQATFYGYTF	TGTGCCAGCAGCATCCGACAGGCCACCTTCTATGGCTACACCTTC
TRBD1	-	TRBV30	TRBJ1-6	CAWSPGQNSPLHF	TGTGCCTGGAGCCCGGGACAGAATTCACCCCTCCACTTT
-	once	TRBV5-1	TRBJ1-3	CASSRRGGSGNTIYF	TGCGCCAGCAGTCGAAGGGGGGGCTCTGGAAACACCATATATTTT
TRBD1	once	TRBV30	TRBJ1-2	CAWSLGQGNYGYTF	TGTGCCTGGAGCCTAGGACAGGGGAACTATGGCTACACCTTC
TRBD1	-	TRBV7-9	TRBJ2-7	CASSGVGTGIPYEQYF	TGTGCCAGCAGCGGGGTAGGGACAGGGATTCCCTACGAGCAGTACTTC
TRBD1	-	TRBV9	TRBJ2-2	CASSAGQTTGELFF	TGTGCCAGCAGCGCGGGACAGACCACCGGGGAGCTGTTTTTT
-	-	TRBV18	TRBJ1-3	CASSPEKAGQNTIYF	TGTGCCAGCTCACCAGAAAAAGCAGGGCAAAACACCATATATTTT
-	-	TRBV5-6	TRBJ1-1	CASSLYLGHLNTEAFF	TGTGCCAGCAGCTTGTACCTCGGACACCTGAACACTGAAGCTTTCTTT
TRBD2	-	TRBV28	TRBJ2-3	CASSIRGGTTTDTQYF	TGTGCCAGCAGCATTCGCGGGGGGACTACCACAGATACGCAGTATTTT
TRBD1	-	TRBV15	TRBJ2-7	CATSRGPGQLYEQYF	TGTGCCACCAGCAGGGGACCGGGACAGCTATACGAGCAGTACTTC
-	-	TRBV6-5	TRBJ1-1	CASSYGAPSMNTEAFF	TGTGCCAGCAGTTATGGGGCCCCCAGCATGAACACTGAAGCTTTCTTT
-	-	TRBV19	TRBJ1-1	CASSMSSGTEAFF	TGTGCCAGTAGTATGAGTTCCGGCACTGAAGCTTTCTTT
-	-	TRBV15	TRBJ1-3	CATSRDNGNTIYF	TGTGCCACCAGCAGAGATAATGGAAACACCATATATTTT
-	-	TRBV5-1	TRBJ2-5	CASSVGGETQYF	TGCGCCAGCAGCGTAGGCGGAGAGACCCAGTACTTC
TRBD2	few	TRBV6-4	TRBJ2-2	CASSDSSTSEDTGELFF	TGTGCCAGCAGTGACAGTTCTACTAGCGAAGACACCGGGGAGCTGTTTTTT
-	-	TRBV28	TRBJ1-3	CASSSYAQGSNTIYF	TGTGCCAGCAGTTCTTACGCACAGGGTTCCAACACCATATATTTT
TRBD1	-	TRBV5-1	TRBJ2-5	CASSTLDRGRKTQYF	TGCGCCAGCAGCACCCTGGACAGGGGGCGAAAGACCCAGTACTTC
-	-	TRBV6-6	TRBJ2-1	CASSRPRNEQFF	TGTGCCAGCAGTCGGCCGAGGAATGAGCAGTTCTTC
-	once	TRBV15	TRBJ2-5	CATSRDGGGRETQYF	TGTGCCACCAGCAGAGATGGGGGGGGGCGGGAGACCCAGTACTTC
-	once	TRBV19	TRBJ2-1	CASQAGTSWVGEQFF	TGTGCCAGTCAGGCCGGGACATCTTGGGTGGGTGAGCAGTTCTTC
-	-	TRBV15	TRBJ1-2	CATSPPKRGGYGYTF	TGTGCCACCAGCCCCCCGAAGAGGGGGGGGTATGGCTACACCTTC